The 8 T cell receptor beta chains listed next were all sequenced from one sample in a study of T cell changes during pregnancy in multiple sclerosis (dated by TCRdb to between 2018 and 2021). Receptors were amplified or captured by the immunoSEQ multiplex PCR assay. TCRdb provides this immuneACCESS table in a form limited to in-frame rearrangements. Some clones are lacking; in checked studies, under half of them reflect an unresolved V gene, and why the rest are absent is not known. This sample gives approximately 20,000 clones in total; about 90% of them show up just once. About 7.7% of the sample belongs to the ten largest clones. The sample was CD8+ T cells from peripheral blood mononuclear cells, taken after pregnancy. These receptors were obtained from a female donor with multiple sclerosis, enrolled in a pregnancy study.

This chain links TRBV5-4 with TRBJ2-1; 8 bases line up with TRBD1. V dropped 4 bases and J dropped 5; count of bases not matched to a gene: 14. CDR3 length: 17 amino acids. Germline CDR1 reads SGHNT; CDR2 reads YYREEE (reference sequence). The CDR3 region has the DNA TGTGCCAGCAGCCCAGGGACAGGCTGGGGTCTCGACAATGAGCAGTTCTTC. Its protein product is CASSPGTGWGLDNEQFF.

This CDR3 is CASSSFIVGLGEKLFF. The CDR3, as DNA: TGTGCCAGCAGCTCTTTTATTGTAGGACTTGGTGAAAAACTGTTTTTT. This sequence joins TRBV11-2 and TRBJ1-4, with D hard to call. The CDR3 covers 16 residues. The germline V gene has CDR1 SGHAT and CDR2 FQNNGV. Between the trimmed V and J ends, which lost 4 bases and 7 bases, there was a span of 19 bases.

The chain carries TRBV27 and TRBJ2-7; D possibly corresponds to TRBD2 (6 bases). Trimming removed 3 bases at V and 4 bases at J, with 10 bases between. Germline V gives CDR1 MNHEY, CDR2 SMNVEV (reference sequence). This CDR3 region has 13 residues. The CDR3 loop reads CASSFGSGYEQYF. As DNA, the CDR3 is TGTGCCAGCAGTTTTGGAAGCGGGTACGAGCAGTACTTC.

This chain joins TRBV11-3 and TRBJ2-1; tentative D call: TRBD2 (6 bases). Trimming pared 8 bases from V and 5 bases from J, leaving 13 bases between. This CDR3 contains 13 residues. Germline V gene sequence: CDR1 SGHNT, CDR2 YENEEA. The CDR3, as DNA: TGTGCCAGCGCTGATCGGGGGAACAATGAGCAGTTCTTC. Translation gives CASADRGNNEQFF.

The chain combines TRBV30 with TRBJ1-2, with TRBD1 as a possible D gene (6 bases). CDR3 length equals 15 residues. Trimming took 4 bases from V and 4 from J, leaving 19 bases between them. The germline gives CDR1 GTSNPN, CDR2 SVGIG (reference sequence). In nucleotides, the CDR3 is TGTGCCTGGATCCGACAGGTGGGAGGGATCTATGGCTACACCTTC. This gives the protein CAWIRQVGGIYGYTF.

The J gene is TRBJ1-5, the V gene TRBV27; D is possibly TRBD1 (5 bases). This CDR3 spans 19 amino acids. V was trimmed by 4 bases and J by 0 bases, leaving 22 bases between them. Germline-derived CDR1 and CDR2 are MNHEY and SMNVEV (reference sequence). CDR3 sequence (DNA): TGTGCCAGCAGTTCAGGGAGGGGCTACATGGGGTATAGCAATCAGCCCCAGCATTTT. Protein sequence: CASSSGRGYMGYSNQPQHF.

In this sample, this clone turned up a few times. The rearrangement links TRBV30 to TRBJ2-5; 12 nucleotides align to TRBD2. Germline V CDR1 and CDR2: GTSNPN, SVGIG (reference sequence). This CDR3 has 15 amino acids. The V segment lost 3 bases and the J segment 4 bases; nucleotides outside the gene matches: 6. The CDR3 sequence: CAWRGLGLAGETQYF. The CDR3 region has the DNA TGTGCCTGGAGGGGGCTGGGACTAGCGGGAGAGACCCAGTACTTC.

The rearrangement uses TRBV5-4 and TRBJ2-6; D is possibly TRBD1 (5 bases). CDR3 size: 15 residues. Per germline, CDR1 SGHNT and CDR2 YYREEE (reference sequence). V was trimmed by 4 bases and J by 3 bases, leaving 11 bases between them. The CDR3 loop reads CASSPGYYGANVLTF. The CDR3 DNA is TGTGCCAGCAGCCCAGGGTATTATGGGGCCAACGTCCTGACTTTC.